Sequencing of this TCR beta chain was carried out in a study of T cells after yellow fever vaccination. In this sample, this clonotype turned up a few times. TCRdb reanalysed the 5' RACE reads using MiXCR and keeps one entry per CDR3 protein. The top ten hold 15% to 20% of the sample, which has about 350,000 distinct CDR3 sequences, less than 9.5% seen once. This CDR3 comprises 15 residues. CDR1 is MGHRA and CDR2 is YSYEKL in the germline V gene. With V trimmed by 1 base and J by 7 bases, 4 bases remained unmatched. The sequencing used PBMCs, collected around 45 days after the first yellow fever vaccination. J is TRBJ2-3 and V is TRBV4-1, with 11 bases aligning to TRBD2. This clonotype originated in a man younger than 35 who received the YFV17D yellow fever vaccine. The CDR3 bases are TGCGCCAGCAGCCAAGGACTAGCGGGGTCAAATACGCAGTATTTT. Translated: CASSQGLAGSNTQYF.